The clone carrying this T cell receptor beta chain was counted ten times or more. Antigen unknown. At one end the junction does not follow the germline gene, possibly because of a read error. Relying on iRepertoire HTBI primers and Arm-PCR of CDR3 regions, the team built TCR beta libraries. A single record per CDR3 protein comes from TCRdb applying MiXCR to the multiplex PCR reads. This table holds 420,000 or so distinct CDR3 sequences, roughly 15% found once. CDR1 is DFQATT and CDR2 is SNEGSKA in the germline V gene (reference sequence). The CDR3 is made up of 8 amino acids. This specimen belongs to a study of regulatory T cells in long-lasting Graves disease. Study findings and constraints: Relative to new patients (approximately 960), persistent patients exhibited greater sharing of public clonotypes (around 3,000).

Stated time point: newly diagnosed GD, antithyroid drugs for less than 3 months. The TCR library was prepared using RNA isolated from PBMCs. These sequences were also reported in another study, on T cells in Graves' hyperthyroidism and ophthalmopathy.

The V and J genes are TRBV20-1 and TRBJ2-5; D gene unclear. The source was peripheral blood mononuclear cells (PBMCs), collected at new diagnosis, from a patient treated with antithyroid drugs. The receptor was isolated from a woman younger than 30 with Graves disease. In DNA, the CDR3 is TGCAGTGTCGGTTCCAGTAGGTTC. This gives the protein CSVGSSRF.